The text below deals with one T cell receptor beta chain. The antigen remains undetermined. These data originate in a study of graft-versus-host responses after intestinal transplantation. On the study more broadly: Anti-thymocyte globulin induction preceded 2 to 4 years of tacrolimus and steroid maintenance in all recipients.

TCRdb's table, derived via immunoSEQ multiplex PCR, lists solely in-frame clones and lacks some. The table shows around 110,000 clones, with roughly 90% occurring only once. Trimming shortened V by 5 bases and J by 0 bases, and 9 bases separated the two germline ends. The CDR3 loop spans 14 amino acids. Per the germline V gene, CDR1 is MNHEY and CDR2 is SVGAGI. Specimen: unstimulated CD4+ T cells sorted from spleen or lymph node cells, collected before transplant. The source of this sequence is a human donor who was the organ donor for an intestinal transplant. This rearrangement joins TRBV6-5 to TRBJ2-3; D call uncertain. CDR3 in DNA: TGTGCCAGCAGTCCCCATCTAAGCACAGATACGCAGTATTTT. Translating gives CASSPHLSTDTQYF.